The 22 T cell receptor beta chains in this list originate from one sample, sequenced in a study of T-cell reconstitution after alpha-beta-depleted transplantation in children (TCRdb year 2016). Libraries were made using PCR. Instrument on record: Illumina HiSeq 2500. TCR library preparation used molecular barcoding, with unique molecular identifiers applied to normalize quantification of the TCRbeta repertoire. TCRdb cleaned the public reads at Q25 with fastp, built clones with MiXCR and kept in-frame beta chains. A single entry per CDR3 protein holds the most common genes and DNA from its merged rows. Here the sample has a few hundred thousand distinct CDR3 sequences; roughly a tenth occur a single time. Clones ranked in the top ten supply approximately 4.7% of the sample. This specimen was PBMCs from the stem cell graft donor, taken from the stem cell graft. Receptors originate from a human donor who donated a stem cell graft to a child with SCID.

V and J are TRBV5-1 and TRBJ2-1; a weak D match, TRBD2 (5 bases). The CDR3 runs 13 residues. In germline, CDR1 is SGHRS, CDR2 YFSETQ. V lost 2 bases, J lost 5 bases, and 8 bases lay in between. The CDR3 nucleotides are TGCGCCAGCAGCTTCGGGGTCAACAATGAGCAGTTCTTC. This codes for CASSFGVNNEQFF.

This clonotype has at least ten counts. The CDR3 DNA is TGTGCCACCAGTGATGCGGGACGTGAGCAGTTCTTC. Translation gives CATSDAGREQFF. The rearrangement uses TRBV24-1 and TRBJ2-1, with a tentative D call TRBD2 (6 bases). The CDR3 is made up of 12 amino acids. CDR1 is KGHDR and CDR2 is SFDVKD in the germline V gene. V lost 3 bases to trimming and J lost 9 bases, with 8 bases between them.

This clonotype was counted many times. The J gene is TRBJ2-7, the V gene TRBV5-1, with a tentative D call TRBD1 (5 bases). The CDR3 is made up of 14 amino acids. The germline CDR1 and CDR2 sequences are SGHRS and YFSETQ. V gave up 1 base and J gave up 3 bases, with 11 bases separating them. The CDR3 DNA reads TGCGCCAGCAGCTTGAGGGGTCCCGACTACGAGCAGTACTTC. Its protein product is CASSLRGPDYEQYF.

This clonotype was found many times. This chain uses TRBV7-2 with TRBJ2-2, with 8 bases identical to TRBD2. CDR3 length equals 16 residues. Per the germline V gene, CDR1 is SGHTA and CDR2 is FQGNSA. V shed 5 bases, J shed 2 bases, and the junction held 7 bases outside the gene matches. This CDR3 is CASSITGGRNTGELFF. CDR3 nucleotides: TGTGCCAGCAGCATAACGGGGGGGCGAAACACCGGGGAGCTGTTTTTT.

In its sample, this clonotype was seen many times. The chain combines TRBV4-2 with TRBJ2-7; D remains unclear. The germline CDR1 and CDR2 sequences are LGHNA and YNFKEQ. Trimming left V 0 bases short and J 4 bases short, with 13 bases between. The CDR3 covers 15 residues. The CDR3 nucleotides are TGTGCCAGCAGCCAAGATCGAGGAGCTAGTTACGAGCAGTACTTC. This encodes CASSQDRGASYEQYF.

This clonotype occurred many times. The CDR3 DNA reads as TGTGCCAGCAACCTGGGCGGGGGGTTCAATGAGCAGTTCTTC. Its protein product is CASNLGGGFNEQFF. The V gene is TRBV12-3 or TRBV12-4, the J gene TRBJ2-1; 8 bases are a match to TRBD2. Trimming took 7 bases from V and 6 from J; bases not matched to a gene: 8. This CDR3 has 14 residues.

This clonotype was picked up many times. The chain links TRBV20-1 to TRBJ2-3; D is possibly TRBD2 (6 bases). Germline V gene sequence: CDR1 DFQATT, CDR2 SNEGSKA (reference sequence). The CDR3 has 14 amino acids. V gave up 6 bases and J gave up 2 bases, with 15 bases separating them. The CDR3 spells CSAFDAGLTDTQYF. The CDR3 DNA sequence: TGCAGTGCCTTCGACGCGGGGCTCACAGATACGCAGTATTTT.

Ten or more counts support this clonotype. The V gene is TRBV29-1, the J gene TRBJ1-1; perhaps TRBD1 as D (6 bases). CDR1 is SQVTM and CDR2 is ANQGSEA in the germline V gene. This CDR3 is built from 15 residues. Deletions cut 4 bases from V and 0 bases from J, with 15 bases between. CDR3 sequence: CSVGRGAPLNTEAFF. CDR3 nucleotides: TGCAGCGTTGGACGGGGGGCCCCGCTGAACACTGAAGCTTTCTTT.

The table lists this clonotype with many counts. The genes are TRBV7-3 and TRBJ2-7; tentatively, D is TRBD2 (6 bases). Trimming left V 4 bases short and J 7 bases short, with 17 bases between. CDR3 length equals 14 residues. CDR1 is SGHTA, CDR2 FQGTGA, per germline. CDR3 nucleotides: TGTGCCAGCAGCTCCGGGGGAAACCCATTAGAGCAGTACTTC. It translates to CASSSGGNPLEQYF.

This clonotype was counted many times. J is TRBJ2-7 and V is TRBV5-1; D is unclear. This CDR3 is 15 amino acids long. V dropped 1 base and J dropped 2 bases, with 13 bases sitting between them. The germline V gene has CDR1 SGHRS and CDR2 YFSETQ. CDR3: CASSLTRTETYEQYF. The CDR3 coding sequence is TGCGCCAGCAGCTTGACCCGGACCGAGACCTACGAGCAGTACTTC.

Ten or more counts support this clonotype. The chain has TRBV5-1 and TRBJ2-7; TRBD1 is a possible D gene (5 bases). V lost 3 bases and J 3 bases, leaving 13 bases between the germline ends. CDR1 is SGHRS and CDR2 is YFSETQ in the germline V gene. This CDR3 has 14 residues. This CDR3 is CASSSPWQGYEQYF. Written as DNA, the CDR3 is TGCGCCAGCAGCTCACCCTGGCAGGGCTACGAGCAGTACTTC.

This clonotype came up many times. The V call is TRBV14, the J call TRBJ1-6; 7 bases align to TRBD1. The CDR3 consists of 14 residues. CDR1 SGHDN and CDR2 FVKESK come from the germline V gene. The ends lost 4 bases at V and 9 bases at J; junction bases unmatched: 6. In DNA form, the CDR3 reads TGTGCCAGCAGCCGGGACAGCGGGAGTTCACCCCTCCACTTT. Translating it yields CASSRDSGSSPLHF.

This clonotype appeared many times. CDR3 bases: TGTGCCAGCAGGGGCCCGCGACAGACGCGCAATCAGCCCCAGCATTTT. Its translation is CASRGPRQTRNQPQHF. This rearrangement joins TRBV28 to TRBJ1-5; perhaps TRBD1 as D (5 bases). In germline, CDR1 is MDHEN, CDR2 SYDVKM. The CDR3 loop spans 16 amino acids. Trimming took off 6 bases at V and 2 bases at J, with 17 bases between the two ends.

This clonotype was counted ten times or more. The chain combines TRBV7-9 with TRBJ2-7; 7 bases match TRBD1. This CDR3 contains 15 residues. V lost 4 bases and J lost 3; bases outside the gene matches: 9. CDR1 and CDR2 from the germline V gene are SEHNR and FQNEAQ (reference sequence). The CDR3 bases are TGTGCCAGCAGCTCCGGAAGACAGGGAAACTACGAGCAGTACTTC. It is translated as CASSSGRQGNYEQYF.

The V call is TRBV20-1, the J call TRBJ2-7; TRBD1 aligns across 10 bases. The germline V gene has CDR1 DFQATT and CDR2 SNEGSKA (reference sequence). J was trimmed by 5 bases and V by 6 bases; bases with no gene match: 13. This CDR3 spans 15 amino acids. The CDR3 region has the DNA TGCAGTGCGGGGGACAGGGGACGATTCGAGGACGAGCAGTACTTC. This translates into CSAGDRGRFEDEQYF.

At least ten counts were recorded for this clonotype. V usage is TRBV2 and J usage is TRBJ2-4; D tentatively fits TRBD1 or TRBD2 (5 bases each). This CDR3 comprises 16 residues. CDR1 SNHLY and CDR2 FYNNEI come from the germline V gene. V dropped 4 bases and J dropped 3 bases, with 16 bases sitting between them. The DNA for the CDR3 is TGTGCCAGCAGTGTTAGTCCCGGGGCAATCAAAAACATTCAGTACTTC. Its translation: CASSVSPGAIKNIQYF.

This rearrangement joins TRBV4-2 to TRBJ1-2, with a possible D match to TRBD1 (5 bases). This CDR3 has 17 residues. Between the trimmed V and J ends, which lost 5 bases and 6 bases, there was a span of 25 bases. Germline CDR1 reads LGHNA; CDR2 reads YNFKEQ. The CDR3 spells CASSSGLEGLRMNGYTF. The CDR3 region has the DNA TGTGCCAGCAGCTCCGGGCTTGAGGGACTGAGAATGAATGGCTACACCTTC.

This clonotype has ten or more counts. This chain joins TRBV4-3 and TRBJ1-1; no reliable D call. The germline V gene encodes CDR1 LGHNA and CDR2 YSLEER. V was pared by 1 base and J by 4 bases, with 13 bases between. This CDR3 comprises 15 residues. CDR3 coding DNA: TGCGCCAGCAGCCAAGGGACGGGTCGAGGCACTGAAGCTTTCTTT. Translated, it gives CASSQGTGRGTEAFF.

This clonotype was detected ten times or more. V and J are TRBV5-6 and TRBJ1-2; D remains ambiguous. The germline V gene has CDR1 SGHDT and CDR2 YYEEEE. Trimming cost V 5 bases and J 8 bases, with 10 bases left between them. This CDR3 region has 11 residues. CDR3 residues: CASSGFDGYTF. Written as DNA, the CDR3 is TGTGCCAGCAGTGGTTTTGACGGCTACACCTTC.

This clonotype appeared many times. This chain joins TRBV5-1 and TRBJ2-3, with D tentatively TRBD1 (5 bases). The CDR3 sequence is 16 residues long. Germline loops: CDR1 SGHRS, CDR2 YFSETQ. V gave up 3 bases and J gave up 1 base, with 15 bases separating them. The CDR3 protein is CASSWGIGFRTDTQYF. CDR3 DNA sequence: TGCGCCAGCAGCTGGGGCATTGGGTTTCGCACAGATACGCAGTATTTT.

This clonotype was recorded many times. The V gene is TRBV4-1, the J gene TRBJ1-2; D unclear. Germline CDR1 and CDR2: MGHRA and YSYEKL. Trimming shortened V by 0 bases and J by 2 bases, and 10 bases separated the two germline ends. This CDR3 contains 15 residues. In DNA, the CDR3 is TGCGCCAGCAGCCAAGATCCCCGGGGAAACTATGGCTACACCTTC. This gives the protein CASSQDPRGNYGYTF.

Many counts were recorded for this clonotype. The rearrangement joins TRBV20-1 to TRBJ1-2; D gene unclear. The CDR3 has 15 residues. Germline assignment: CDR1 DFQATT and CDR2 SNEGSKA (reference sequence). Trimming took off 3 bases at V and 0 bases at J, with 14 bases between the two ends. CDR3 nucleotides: TGCAGTGCTAGGGCCCAGGACGGGACTAACTATGGCTACACCTTC. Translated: CSARAQDGTNYGYTF.